These T cell receptor beta chains were read from a single sample in a study of T cell clonotyping in hematopoietic cell transplantation. TCRdb keeps only in-frame clones here, not all; method: immunoSEQ multiplex PCR. The table lists about 11,000 clones, just over 45% of them singletons. The sample was PBMCs, taken 30 days after allogeneic stem cell transplant. These TCRs come from a male patient aged 50 to 59 who had an allogeneic stem cell transplant from an unrelated donor, so the T cells may come from the graft donor. Some clones in this sample may be carry-over from other donors' samples. Each CDR3 is given with its conserved first and last residue. The order of the fields is V gene, CDR3 protein.

v_call: TRBV5-6
cdr3_aa: CASSWDRALNSPLHF

v_call: TRBV29-1
cdr3_aa: CSVELREGMGNEQFF

v_call: TRBV28
cdr3_aa: CASFLARRPYGYTF

v_call: TRBV29-1
cdr3_aa: CSVGQGHGYEQFF

v_call: TRBV14
cdr3_aa: CASSQYRGPLMNTEAFF

v_call: TRBV9
cdr3_aa: CASSVGTDHRAAIYF

v_call: TRBV29-1
cdr3_aa: CSVQGGAATNEKLFF

v_call: TRBV30
cdr3_aa: CAWSEGLAGEQFF

v_call: TRBV7-8
cdr3_aa: CASSLGTGGAGHYGYTF

v_call: TRBV28
cdr3_aa: CASSRLRGGYF

v_call: TRBV29-1
cdr3_aa: CSVQPQGGEAFF

v_call: TRBV7-6
cdr3_aa: CASSLPGQGTEAFF

v_call: TRBV5-1
cdr3_aa: CASSIDSSGANVLTF

v_call: TRBV28
cdr3_aa: CASNLRGLQPQHF

v_call: TRBV14
cdr3_aa: CASSQDRGDYGYTF

v_call: TRBV28
cdr3_aa: CASSSGQSREQYF

v_call: TRBV29-1
cdr3_aa: CSVVPPREQFF

v_call: TRBV4-1
cdr3_aa: CASSQSGQGYEQYF

v_call: TRBV5-1
cdr3_aa: CASSPGLGTSSGNQPQHF

v_call: TRBV5-1
cdr3_aa: CASSFGTGGETQYF

v_call: TRBV7-2
cdr3_aa: CASSYGTGAEAFF

v_call: TRBV7-9
cdr3_aa: CASSLAALPHEQYF

v_call: TRBV6-5
cdr3_aa: CASSYGGTEAFF

v_call: TRBV9
cdr3_aa: CASSDTGARTQYF

v_call: TRBV4-1
cdr3_aa: CASSQLGGQGGYTF

v_call: TRBV19
cdr3_aa: CASTPGTGFADTQYF

v_call: TRBV4-3
cdr3_aa: CASSQDVIGLAGIETQYF

v_call: TRBV27
cdr3_aa: CASSPGSTGNTIYF

v_call: TRBV28
cdr3_aa: CASSLVDETQYF

v_call: TRBV29-1
cdr3_aa: CSVEEGNYGYTF

v_call: TRBV30
cdr3_aa: CAWTSRQLRVAEAFF

v_call: TRBV7-2
cdr3_aa: CASSDPPNEKLFF

v_call: TRBV30
cdr3_aa: CAWSTTGFSYEQYF

v_call: TRBV4-1
cdr3_aa: CASSQGPGSYEQYF

v_call: TRBV5-8
cdr3_aa: CASSFLGTANTEAFF

v_call: TRBV2
cdr3_aa: CASSARGQGYTF

v_call: TRBV6-5
cdr3_aa: CASSPDREGQQYF

v_call: TRBV28
cdr3_aa: CASSYRDGTYEQYF

v_call: TRBV19
cdr3_aa: CASSNQGAITEAFF

v_call: TRBV30
cdr3_aa: CAADRDGTYEQYF

v_call: TRBV7-9
cdr3_aa: CASSLTGSEQYF

v_call: TRBV18
cdr3_aa: CASSPDSNQPQHF

v_call: TRBV5-6
cdr3_aa: CASSPLRDGSGNTIYF

v_call: TRBV7-2
cdr3_aa: CASSQGTGVVTEAFF

v_call: TRBV19
cdr3_aa: CASSIDLRSNQPQHF

v_call: TRBV30
cdr3_aa: CAWSPSPGTPNQPQHF

v_call: TRBV30
cdr3_aa: CAWSTRTTTDTQYF